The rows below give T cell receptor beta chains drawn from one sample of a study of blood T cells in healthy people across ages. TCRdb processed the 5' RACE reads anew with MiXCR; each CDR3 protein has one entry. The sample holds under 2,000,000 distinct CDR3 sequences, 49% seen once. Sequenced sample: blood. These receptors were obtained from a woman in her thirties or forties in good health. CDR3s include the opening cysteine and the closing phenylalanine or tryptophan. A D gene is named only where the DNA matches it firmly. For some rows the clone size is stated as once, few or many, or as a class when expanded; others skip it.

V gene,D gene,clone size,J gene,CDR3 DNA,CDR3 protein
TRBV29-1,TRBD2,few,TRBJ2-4,TGCAGCGTTGGGGTAACTGGGCGGGGGAGCAAAAACATTCAGTACTTC,CSVGVTGRGSKNIQYF
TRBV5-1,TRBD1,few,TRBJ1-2,TGCGCCAGCAGCTTGGGGGCCCGGGACAGAGGGGCTGGCTACACCTTC,CASSLGARDRGAGYTF
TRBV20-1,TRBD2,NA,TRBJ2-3,TGCAGTGCTGGGGGGGGGACCGGCACAGATACGCAGTATTTT,CSAGGGTGTDTQYF
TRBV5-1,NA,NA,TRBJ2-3,TGCGCCAGCACCCAACAGGGCGATACAGATACGCAGTATTTT,CASTQQGDTDTQYF
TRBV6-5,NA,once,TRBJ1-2,TGTGCCAGCAGTTCCATGCAGGGGCCGGGCTACACCTTC,CASSSMQGPGYTF
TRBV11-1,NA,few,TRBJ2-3,TGTGCCAGCGGCCCTCTCCCCACGGGGCAGGTAGATACGCAGTATTTT,CASGPLPTGQVDTQYF
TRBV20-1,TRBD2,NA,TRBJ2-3,TGCAGTGCTAGATCCTTAGCGGGGGGTCCAGATACGCAGTATTTT,CSARSLAGGPDTQYF
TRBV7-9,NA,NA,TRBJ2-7,TGTGCCAGCAGTCTAGTCGTCGGGGACGGACACTACGAGCAGTACTTC,CASSLVVGDGHYEQYF
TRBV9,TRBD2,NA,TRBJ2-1,TGTGCCAGCAGCTCAACGGGGGGGCCCGGCGGTGAGCAGTTCTTC,CASSSTGGPGGEQFF
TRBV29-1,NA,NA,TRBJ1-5,TGCAGCGTTGAAGGCGTTGACGCCAGGCCGGTACAGCCCCAGCATTTT,CSVEGVDARPVQPQHF
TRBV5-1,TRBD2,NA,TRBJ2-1,TGCGCCAGCAGCTTGGTTGCTAGCGGGACGGGTGAGCAGTTCTTC,CASSLVASGTGEQFF
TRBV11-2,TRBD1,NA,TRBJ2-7,TGTGCCAGCAGCTTCAGGACAGGGGAAAGGGGTGATACCCAGTACTTC,CASSFRTGERGDTQYF
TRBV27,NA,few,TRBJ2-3,TGTGCCAGCAGTCCAATGGACGGGGGCCACCGACGCACAGATACGCAGTATTTT,CASSPMDGGHRRTDTQYF
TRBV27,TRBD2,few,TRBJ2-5,TGTGCCAGCGCCGGCCTTGCTACTAGCGTCGTAGAGACCCAGTACTTC,CASAGLATSVVETQYF
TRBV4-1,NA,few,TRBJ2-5,TGCGCCAGCAGCCAAGAATGGCACACGGAGACCCAGTACTTC,CASSQEWHTETQYF
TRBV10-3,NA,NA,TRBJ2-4,TGTGCCATCAGTGAGTCTATGACGGGGAGATCCAAAAACATTCAGTACTTC,CAISESMTGRSKNIQYF
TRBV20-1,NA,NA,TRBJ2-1,TGCAGTGCTAGGACGCTCGAGCAGTTCTTC,CSARTLEQFF
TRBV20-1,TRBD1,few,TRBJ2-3,TGCAGTGCCCCGACAGGGCGCACAGATACGCAGTATTTT,CSAPTGRTDTQYF
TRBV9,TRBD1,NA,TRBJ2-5,TGTGCCAGCAGCGTATCTGGGACAGGTAACAATGAGCAGTACTTC,CASSVSGTGNNEQYF
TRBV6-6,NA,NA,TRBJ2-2,TGTGCCAGCAGTTACTTAGGTTCCTCGAACACCGGGGAGCTGTTTTTT,CASSYLGSSNTGELFF